The rows below give T cell receptor beta chains drawn from one sample of a study of cytomegalovirus exposure and HLA in healthy donors. The repertoire was sequenced with immunoSEQ multiplex PCR; TCRdb's copy has only in-frame clones and lacks some. The sample records some 120,000 clones, 89% being singletons. Specimen: PBMCs. Receptor source: a woman aged 18-35 years in good health and CMV-seronegative. Both conserved end residues are part of each CDR3. The D gene is left open where the match is weak. Only some rows state a clone size, as once, few, many or a class for expanded clones.

TRBV27	once	TRBJ2-2	TRBD1	CASSLTGGQGAGELFF
TRBV5-6	few	TRBJ2-7	-	CASSLDRVYEQYF
TRBV28	-	TRBJ1-2	TRBD1	CASSFPDRGNYGYTF
TRBV2	few	TRBJ1-4	-	CASMSGVKEKLFF
TRBV6-5	-	TRBJ1-1	TRBD1	CASSYSGGDTEAFF
TRBV5-1	-	TRBJ1-3	-	CASSLESGTGNTIYF
TRBV28	-	TRBJ2-3	-	CASSLWSSGTDTQYF
TRBV10-1	-	TRBJ2-3	TRBD1	CASSDLGTGRADTQYF
TRBV6-5	few	TRBJ1-5	TRBD1	CASGYSQGATQHF
TRBV5-4	-	TRBJ1-2	-	CASSPGGVNYGYTF
TRBV5-1	-	TRBJ1-6	TRBD1	CASSLAVGQGLDGPLHF
TRBV7-6	-	TRBJ2-3	-	CASSFGAGNTQYF
TRBV10-2	few	TRBJ2-1	TRBD1	CASRGTGGNEQFF
TRBV7-8	few	TRBJ2-7	-	CASSWLSGPLSYEQYF
TRBV15	-	TRBJ2-2	-	CATSRDIETGELFF
TRBV7-7	-	TRBJ2-2	-	CASSLFSTDTGELFF
TRBV11-2	many	TRBJ2-5	-	CASSSSGGSRETQYF
TRBV5-6	-	TRBJ2-3	-	CASSSGKFGASDTQYF
TRBV11-2	-	TRBJ2-1	TRBD1	CASSPDRGANEQFF
TRBV28	-	TRBJ1-6	-	CASSLTWWYGDTSNSPLHF
TRBV28	-	TRBJ2-1	-	CASSLTGWSNEQFF
TRBV4-1	-	TRBJ2-5	-	CASSQGGDIDQYF
TRBV29-1	-	TRBJ1-3	-	CSAQGNGNTIYF
TRBV28	-	TRBJ1-5	TRBD1	CASSSPDRASQPQHF
TRBV27	-	TRBJ2-5	TRBD1	CASSLSQGAEETQYF
TRBV6-4	-	TRBJ1-2	-	CASSATITRDSYGYTF
TRBV5-4	-	TRBJ1-2	-	CASSPDGDYGYTF
TRBV6-6	-	TRBJ2-1	TRBD1	CATSSDRDRQFF
TRBV5-1	-	TRBJ2-5	-	CASSPARNPRETQYF
TRBV6-6	-	TRBJ1-2	-	CASSSNPGSPFGYTF
TRBV27	-	TRBJ1-1	-	CASSRTVNTEAFF
TRBV29-1	-	TRBJ2-5	TRBD2	CSVSGGTQETQYF
TRBV5-6	-	TRBJ1-1	-	CASSLMGLATEAFF
TRBV28	once	TRBJ2-1	TRBD1	CATTTGGSYNEQFF
TRBV14	-	TRBJ1-1	-	CASARVNTEAFF
TRBV27	-	TRBJ2-3	-	CASSLYVGATDTQYF
TRBV27	few	TRBJ2-5	TRBD2	CASRGLAGVPQETQYF
TRBV7-9	-	TRBJ1-2	-	CASTLGGAGGYTF
TRBV6-1	-	TRBJ2-7	TRBD1	CASSELRTGAHEQYF
TRBV25-1	-	TRBJ2-7	TRBD1	CASRTGKGFYEQYF
TRBV28	-	TRBJ2-6	TRBD1	CASSSGTGVTGANVLTF
TRBV7-9	-	TRBJ1-6	-	CASSPDGLNSPLHF
TRBV10-3	-	TRBJ1-3	-	CAISDPTLNAGNTIYF
TRBV28	once	TRBJ2-5	TRBD1	CASSITGTGLKETQYF
TRBV6-5	-	TRBJ1-3	-	CASSYSNRVGGNTIYF
TRBV4-3	-	TRBJ1-3	-	CASSRSENSGNTIYF
TRBV28	-	TRBJ1-5	-	CASSPPGGLRQPQHF
TRBV5-1	once	TRBJ2-1	-	CASSLILVHPSYNEQFF
TRBV5-1	-	TRBJ2-3	TRBD2	CASSLGLAGATDTQYF
TRBV21-1	-	TRBJ2-2	-	CASSRQDTGELFF
TRBV6-5	-	TRBJ2-1	TRBD2	CASSYSGLAGNEQFF
TRBV28	-	TRBJ1-1	-	CASSLIASKAFF
TRBV2	once	TRBJ2-7	-	CASSELGERYEQYF
TRBV10-3	-	TRBJ2-7	-	CAISESGGRVTYEQYF
TRBV4-1	-	TRBJ1-1	-	CASEEGYAFGGSGNTEAFF
TRBV11-2	-	TRBJ2-1	TRBD1	CASVLQGGMDEQFF
TRBV6-5	-	TRBJ1-3	-	CASRDTGWGNTIYF
TRBV4-3	-	TRBJ1-3	-	CASSQDPGSGNTIYF
TRBV2	once	TRBJ2-1	-	CASKQGTRNEQFF